This TCR beta chain was identified in a study of T cell repertoires in cytomegalovirus infection. Study-level information: Public TCR beta signature analysis indicated the presence of both CMV infection and matching HLA type. General study findings and limits: Predominance within the ex vivo response was attributable to HLA-C-restricted CMV-specific TCR beta clonotypes.

CDR3 length: 9 residues. CDR1 and CDR2 from the germline V gene are SQVTM and ANQGSEA. Turning to this clonotype: Its antigen remains unidentified.

Each CDR3 protein is one row after TCRdb ran MiXCR on the reads. Of around 530,000 distinct CDR3 sequences listed, 16% were seen once; the top ten hold about 24%. This receptor was identified in a human donor in good health (CMV status not recorded). Some clones in this sample may be carry-over from other donors' samples. Sequencing used CD8+ T cells from PBMCs. The chain uses TRBV29-1 and TRBJ2-1; possibly TRBD1 for D (5 bases). The CDR3 DNA reads TGCAGTATTGGGGCAGAGCAGTTCTTC. Protein: CSIGAEQFF.